A single sample is the source of the 16 T cell receptor beta chains below, sequenced in a study of CD8 T cells in Susac syndrome. Reverse transcription of about 0.5 to 1 ug RNA was performed with random hexamers. TCRdb reprocessed the immunoSEQ multiplex PCR reads with MiXCR, giving one entry per CDR3 protein. The table includes approximately 190,000 distinct CDR3 sequences, about 91% detected once. Sequencing used CD4+ T cells from PBMCs. These receptors were taken from a human donor with Susac syndrome.

The rearrangement uses TRBV5-4 and TRBJ2-3; TRBD2 matches at 9 bases. Germline V gene data show CDR1 as SGHNT and CDR2 as YYREEE (reference sequence). This CDR3 contains 15 residues. The junction had 5 bases not matched to a gene; V was cut back by 0 bases and J by 6 bases. The CDR3 loop is CASSLATSGWDTQYF. Here the CDR3 DNA reads TGTGCCAGCAGCTTGGCCACTAGCGGGTGGGATACGCAGTATTTT.

This chain connects TRBV4-2 to TRBJ2-3; D is undetermined. Trimming stripped 0 bases from V and 2 bases from J, with 3 bases between. CDR1 is LGHNA, CDR2 YNFKEQ, per germline. The length of the CDR3 is 13 residues. CDR3 coding DNA: TGTGCCAGCAGCCAAGATGACACAGATACGCAGTATTTT. This sequence encodes CASSQDDTDTQYF.

The chain employs TRBV24-1 and TRBJ2-1; 7 bases map to TRBD2. After removal of 5 bases from V and 3 bases from J, the junction contained 6 bases not matched to a gene. Germline V gene lookup returns CDR1 KGHDR and CDR2 SFDVKD. CDR3 length: 15 amino acids. For the CDR3, the DNA is TGTGCCACCAGTGGGGCGGGAGCAGGCTACAATGAGCAGTTCTTC. Protein sequence: CATSGAGAGYNEQFF.

J is TRBJ2-5 and V is TRBV18; 10 bases match TRBD2. J gave up 2 bases and V 6 bases, and 3 bases lay outside the gene matches. Germline lookup yields CDR1 KGHSH and CDR2 LQKENI. The CDR3 is 14 amino acids. The CDR3 sequence is CASSPSGGQETQYF. The CDR3 DNA is TGTGCCAGCTCCCCTAGCGGGGGTCAAGAGACCCAGTACTTC.

V is TRBV6-5 and J is TRBJ1-1; D is undetermined. Trimming removed 2 bases at V and 3 bases at J, with 7 bases between. The CDR3 consists of 13 residues. Germline V gene data show CDR1 as MNHEY and CDR2 as SVGAGI. The CDR3 sequence is CASSYDKHTEAFF. The CDR3 nucleotides are TGTGCCAGCAGTTACGACAAGCACACTGAAGCTTTCTTT.

The chain combines TRBV29-1 with TRBJ2-3, with 8 bases lining up with TRBD2. The CDR3 is 14 amino acids. The trim removed 7 bases at V and 3 bases at J, leaving 9 bases unmatched. Germline CDR1 SQVTM, CDR2 ANQGSEA. The CDR3 DNA reads TGCAGCGCCCGGGGGGGATTTCTTACAGATACGCAGTATTTT. It yields the protein CSARGGFLTDTQYF.

The CDR3 nucleotides read TGTGCCAGCAGTCGTCGACTAGCGGGGGACACAGATACGCAGTATTTT. Its translation: CASSRRLAGDTDTQYF. The chain employs TRBV28 and TRBJ2-3; 12 bases match TRBD2. The CDR3 is 16 residues long. The germline CDR1 and CDR2 sequences are MDHEN and SYDVKM. With 5 bases clipped from V and 2 bases from J, the junction kept 5 bases outside the gene matches.

The J gene is TRBJ2-6, the V gene TRBV5-1; D gene uncertain. Trimming took 3 bases from V and 0 from J, leaving 10 bases between them. The CDR3 runs to 16 residues. Germline-derived CDR1 and CDR2 are SGHRS and YFSETQ. The CDR3 nucleotides are TGCGCCAGCAGCTCCTGGACGGCCTCTGGGGCCAACGTCCTGACTTTC. This encodes CASSSWTASGANVLTF.

V and J are TRBV9 and TRBJ1-2, with D unclear. Germline CDR1 is SGDLS and CDR2 is YYNGEE. Trimming removed 0 bases from V and 2 bases from J, with 5 bases in between. The CDR3 is 13 residues long. CDR3 sequence reads: CASSVGGNYGYTF. CDR3 in DNA: TGTGCCAGCAGCGTAGGCGGGAACTATGGCTACACCTTC. Combining the CDR3 with reference TRBV9 and TRBJ1-2 gives the whole variable domain DSGVTQTPKHLITATGQRVTLRCSPRSGDLSVYWYQQSLDQGLQFLIQYYNGEERAKGNILERFSAQQFPDLHSELNLSSLELGDSALYFCASSVGGNYGYTFGSGTRLTVV.

This clonotype was observed a single time. The chain recombines TRBV28 with TRBJ1-2; 8 bases are a match to TRBD1. The CDR3 is 15 residues long. Germline V gene data show CDR1 as MDHEN and CDR2 as SYDVKM. Germline trimming cut 2 bases from V and 0 bases from J; bases unmatched to any gene: 2. As DNA, the CDR3 is TGTGCCAGCAGTTTACCAGGGGGCCCTAACTATGGCTACACCTTC. It is translated as CASSLPGGPNYGYTF.

V gene TRBV29-1 combines with J gene TRBJ2-7; the D is unclear. This CDR3 is built from 13 residues. The V gene's germline CDR1 is SQVTM and CDR2 ANQGSEA. The germline V and J ends were trimmed by 4 bases and 1 base, with 11 bases remaining between them. The CDR3 loop reads CSVATILSYEQYF. The CDR3 DNA sequence: TGCAGCGTTGCCACCATCTTGTCCTACGAGCAGTACTTC.

The V and J genes are TRBV4-2 and TRBJ2-3; no definite D call. The CDR3 length is 16 residues. The germline gives CDR1 LGHNA, CDR2 YNFKEQ. Trimming stripped 1 base from V and 2 bases from J, with 13 bases between. The CDR3 protein is CASSQVTGVLTDTQYF. The CDR3 coding sequence is TGTGCCAGCAGCCAAGTGACCGGCGTCCTCACAGATACGCAGTATTTT.

J is TRBJ1-2 and V is TRBV28; TRBD1 agrees at 7 bases. The CDR3 loop spans 16 amino acids. The junction had 14 bases not matched to a gene; V was cut back by 6 bases and J by 4 bases. The V gene's germline CDR1 is MDHEN and CDR2 SYDVKM. CDR3 amino acids: CASSITRTGGRYGYTF. Written as DNA, the CDR3 is TGTGCCAGCAGCATAACTAGGACAGGAGGGCGCTATGGCTACACCTTC.

For the CDR3, the DNA is TGCGCCAGCAGCTCCCTCGGATCCTACAATGAGCAGTTCTTC. Amino acid sequence: CASSSLGSYNEQFF. The rearrangement links TRBV5-1 to TRBJ2-1; D unresolved. The ends were cut back, 3 bases at V and 1 base at J, with 8 bases in the middle. CDR3 length equals 14 residues. Germline assignment: CDR1 SGHRS and CDR2 YFSETQ.

The CDR3 bases are TGTGCCAGCAGTTACCCCGATGGGACCCAGTACTTC. Translated, it gives CASSYPDGTQYF. The chain is built from TRBV6-6 and TRBJ2-5; the D is unclear. This CDR3 region has 12 residues. The ends were cut back, 2 bases at V and 7 bases at J, with 8 bases in the middle. Germline V gene sequence: CDR1 MNHNY, CDR2 SVGAGI (reference sequence).

V usage is TRBV20-1 and J usage is TRBJ2-7; D gene uncertain. Germline lookup yields CDR1 DFQATT and CDR2 SNEGSKA (reference sequence). Deletions cut 0 bases from V and 3 bases from J, with 12 bases between. The CDR3 runs 14 residues. The DNA of the CDR3 is TGCAGTGCTAGAGATCAGCACAGTTACTACGAGCAGTACTTC. Its translation: CSARDQHSYYEQYF.